These 18 T cell receptor beta chains share one sample of origin, sequenced in a study of neurological immune-mediated disorders. TCRdb used MiXCR to reprocess the 5' RACE reads, holding one entry per CDR3 protein. Found here are 25,000 to 35,000 distinct CDR3 sequences, roughly 1.6% of them singletons; the top ten hold approximately 9.2%. Sequenced material: PBMCs. The receptors shown here come from a woman in her 30s with multiple sclerosis.

In its sample, this clonotype was seen many times. The CDR3 bases are TGTGCCAGCAGTTCTTTTCCCCCAGTTTCCTCTGGGGCCAACGTCCTGACTTTC. It encodes CASSSFPPVSSGANVLTF. The chain links TRBV28 to TRBJ2-6; D gene unclear. The germline V gene has CDR1 MDHEN and CDR2 SYDVKM. This CDR3 is 18 amino acids long. V dropped 4 bases and J dropped 0 bases, with 16 bases sitting between them.

This clonotype was picked up many times. V gene TRBV5-5 combines with J gene TRBJ1-1, with D tentatively TRBD1 (5 bases). Trimming removed 3 bases at V and 0 bases at J, with 15 bases between. The CDR3 is 16 residues long. CDR1 is SGHKS and CDR2 is YYEKEE in the germline V gene (reference sequence). The CDR3 is CASSWTPGPMNTEAFF. For the CDR3, the DNA is TGTGCCAGCAGCTGGACACCGGGACCGATGAACACTGAAGCTTTCTTT.

This clonotype has ten or more counts. The genes are TRBV20-1 and TRBJ2-7; weak D call: TRBD1 (6 bases). The V gene's germline CDR1 is DFQATT and CDR2 SNEGSKA (reference sequence). V dropped 5 bases and J dropped 2 bases, with 16 bases sitting between them. The CDR3 length is 14 residues. This CDR3 is CSAQGWTSTYEQYF. The CDR3 DNA sequence: TGCAGTGCTCAGGGGTGGACTTCCACCTACGAGCAGTACTTC.

The sample holds many counts of this clonotype. This rearrangement joins TRBV5-6 to TRBJ1-2; D unresolved. Germline V CDR1 and CDR2: SGHDT, YYEEEE. Trimming shortened V by 2 bases and J by 4 bases, and 9 bases separated the two germline ends. This CDR3 has 13 amino acids. The CDR3 nucleotides read TGTGCCAGCAGCTTAGGAGGCATCTATGGCTACACCTTC. Its translation: CASSLGGIYGYTF.

The V call is TRBV15, the J call TRBJ1-5; D unresolved. CDR1 LNHNV and CDR2 YYDKDF come from the germline V gene (reference sequence). CDR3 size: 14 residues. V gave up 0 bases and J gave up 5 bases, with 8 bases separating them. The CDR3 nucleotides are TGTGCCACCAGCAGAGATCCGGGCTATCAGCCCCAGCATTTT. Protein: CATSRDPGYQPQHF.

This clonotype was seen ten or more times. V is TRBV7-2 and J is TRBJ1-4; weak D call: TRBD1 (6 bases). Germline lookup yields CDR1 SGHTA and CDR2 FQGNSA. The CDR3 sequence is 15 residues long. V was shortened by 5 bases and J by 8 bases, with 18 bases between the two germline ends. CDR3 nucleotides: TGTGCCAGCAGCGTCGTGGGGGGGGCTGGAGAAAAACTGTTTTTT. Protein: CASSVVGGAGEKLFF.

This clonotype was seen ten or more times. The chain uses TRBV5-5 and TRBJ1-5; D is possibly TRBD1 (5 bases). CDR1 SGHKS and CDR2 YYEKEE come from the germline V gene (reference sequence). V dropped 2 bases and J dropped 2 bases, with 11 bases sitting between them. This CDR3 has 15 residues. Here the CDR3 DNA reads TGTGCCAGCAGCTTTTGGCAGGGAGGCAATCAGCCCCAGCATTTT. It is translated as CASSFWQGGNQPQHF.

In its sample, this clonotype was seen many times. CDR3 loop: CASSADLTGELFF. Here the CDR3 DNA reads TGTGCCAGCAGCGCGGACCTAACCGGGGAGCTGTTTTTT. The chain couples TRBV7-2 to TRBJ2-2; D is uncertain. Germline V lookup: CDR1 SGHTA, CDR2 FQGNSA. V lost 5 bases and J lost 5, with 9 bases in between. The CDR3 contains 13 residues.

This clonotype was recorded many times. V and J are TRBV5-6 and TRBJ1-2, with D unclear. V was cut by 7 bases and J by 4 bases, with 11 bases left in between. The CDR3 has 12 amino acids. CDR1 SGHDT and CDR2 YYEEEE come from the germline V gene. The CDR3 is CASRVGPYGYTF. CDR3 sequence (DNA): TGTGCCAGCCGGGTGGGTCCCTATGGCTACACCTTC.

This clonotype was recorded many times. The V call is TRBV20-1, the J call TRBJ1-5; 9 bases are a match to TRBD1. After removal of 0 bases from V and 5 bases from J, the junction contained 8 bases not matched to a gene. The CDR3 runs to 16 residues. Germline V gene sequence: CDR1 DFQATT, CDR2 SNEGSKA (reference sequence). Here the CDR3 reads CSARDAVRTGDQPQHF. CDR3 DNA sequence: TGCAGTGCTAGAGATGCAGTAAGGACAGGGGATCAGCCCCAGCATTTT.

This clonotype came up many times. The chain uses TRBV7-2 and TRBJ1-5; weak D call: TRBD1 (6 bases). The V end lost 1 base, the J end lost 3 bases, and 13 bases lay between the germline ends. This CDR3 has 16 residues. CDR1 and CDR2 (germline): SGHTA, FQGNSA. CDR3 region: CASSLGSRGDNQPQHF. CDR3 bases: TGTGCCAGCAGCTTAGGGTCCAGGGGTGACAATCAGCCCCAGCATTTT.

This clonotype showed up many times. The genes are TRBV20-1 and TRBJ2-7; D may be TRBD2 (6 bases). CDR3 length: 14 amino acids. V gave up 6 bases and J gave up 0 bases, with 15 bases separating them. In germline, CDR1 is DFQATT, CDR2 SNEGSKA (reference sequence). CDR3 DNA: TGCAGTGCGAGGATGGGGGACTCCTCCTACGAGCAGTACTTC. This encodes CSARMGDSSYEQYF.

This clonotype was detected many times. The rearrangement links TRBV4-1 to TRBJ2-1, with 11 bases aligning to TRBD2. Trimming took 1 base from V and 6 from J; bases not matched to a gene: 14. The V gene's germline CDR1 is MGHRA and CDR2 YSYEKL. This CDR3 region has 19 residues. The CDR3 loop reads CASSQGRPLAGAFLNEQFF. CDR3 nucleotides: TGCGCCAGCAGCCAAGGCCGCCCACTAGCGGGGGCTTTCCTCAATGAGCAGTTCTTC.

This clonotype was observed at least ten times. V and J are TRBV12-3 or TRBV12-4 and TRBJ1-3, with D hard to call. With 5 bases removed from V and 4 bases from J, the gap between germline ends came to 15 bases. The CDR3 runs to 15 residues. The CDR3 loop reads CASSPMPAPGNTIYF. CDR3 nucleotides: TGTGCCAGCAGTCCGATGCCGGCGCCGGGAAACACCATATATTTT.

This clonotype showed up many times. The chain couples TRBV9 to TRBJ1-5; 9 bases agree with TRBD1. Germline V gene lookup returns CDR1 SGDLS and CDR2 YYNGEE. This CDR3 spans 15 amino acids. V was pared by 6 bases and J by 4 bases, with 8 bases of the junction left unmatched. Here the CDR3 DNA reads TGTGCCAGCACCCCTTCCGGGACAGGGAATCAGCCCCAGCATTTT. Translation gives CASTPSGTGNQPQHF.

This clonotype was seen repeatedly, ten times or more. The CDR3 protein is CASSPGTSGTQYF. CDR3 nucleotide sequence: TGTGCCAGCAGCCCCGGGACTAGCGGGACCCAGTACTTC. The chain employs TRBV7-2 and TRBJ2-5; 11 bases are shared with TRBD2. V dropped 5 bases and J dropped 7; count of bases not matched to a gene: 3. The CDR3 sequence is 13 residues long. CDR1 SGHTA and CDR2 FQGNSA come from the germline V gene.

This clonotype was seen repeatedly, ten times or more. The chain couples TRBV20-1 to TRBJ2-1; 7 nucleotides match TRBD2. The ends lost 0 bases at V and 7 bases at J; junction bases unmatched: 3. Germline-derived CDR1 and CDR2 are DFQATT and SNEGSKA (reference sequence). The CDR3 sequence is 13 residues long. The CDR3 protein is CSARDWGGNEQFF. CDR3 bases: TGCAGTGCTAGAGATTGGGGGGGGAATGAGCAGTTCTTC.

Many counts were recorded for this clonotype. V is TRBV5-4 and J is TRBJ2-1; D might be TRBD1 (5 bases). The germline V gene encodes CDR1 SGHNT and CDR2 YYREEE (reference sequence). The V and J ends lost 6 bases and 7 bases respectively, with 20 bases between them. This CDR3 has 15 residues. CDR3 loop: CASIPSPSRQNEQFF. The CDR3 DNA reads as TGTGCCAGCATCCCTTCACCTTCGAGACAGAATGAGCAGTTCTTC. Full variable domain (outside the CDR3, taken from reference TRBV5-4 and TRBJ2-1): ETGVTQSPTHLIKTRGQQVTLRCSSQSGHNTVSWYQQALGQGPQFIFQYYREEENGRGNFPPRFSGLQFPNYSSELNVNALELDDSALYLCASIPSPSRQNEQFFGPGTRLTVL.